A selection of T cell receptor beta chains follows, all from one sample in a study of vaccination and CD4 T cells after COVID-19. No antigen is known for these receptors. Each CDR3 protein gets one entry after TCRdb re-called the PCR reads with MiXCR. This sample has under 8,500 distinct CDR3 sequences; about 31% occur once, and the top ten carry approximately 15%. The source material was CD4+ T cells from blood, cultured in vitro. Receptor source: a human donor in good health. Each CDR3 is given with its conserved first and last residue. The D gene is left open where the match is weak. A clone size is listed for some rows: how often the clone was seen (once, few, many), or a class if it is expanded.

cdr3_aa: CASSEAGLAAYEQYF
cdr3_nt: TGTGCCAGCAGTGAGGCGGGACTAGCGGCCTACGAGCAGTACTTC
v_call: TRBV2
d_call: TRBD2
clone_size: NA
j_call: TRBJ2-7

cdr3_aa: CSAEKEDRWEGGTQYF
cdr3_nt: TGCAGTGCTGAGAAGGAAGACAGGTGGGAAGGAGGAACCCAGTACTTC
v_call: TRBV20-1
d_call: NA
clone_size: few
j_call: TRBJ2-5

cdr3_aa: CASSKGPSWLQRGYEQYF
cdr3_nt: TGTGCCAGCAGCAAAGGCCCATCCTGGTTGCAGCGGGGCTACGAGCAGTACTTC
v_call: TRBV21-1
d_call: NA
clone_size: NA
j_call: TRBJ2-7

cdr3_aa: CARREGGAWQPQHF
cdr3_nt: TGTGCCCGCAGAGAGGGAGGGGCTTGGCAGCCCCAGCATTTT
v_call: TRBV6-1
d_call: NA
clone_size: once
j_call: TRBJ1-5

cdr3_aa: CASSQGSGQGGYEQYF
cdr3_nt: TGTGCCAGCAGCCAAGGATCGGGCCAAGGGGGGTACGAGCAGTACTTC
v_call: TRBV4-2
d_call: NA
clone_size: NA
j_call: TRBJ2-7

cdr3_aa: CSARDPNRFNTEAFF
cdr3_nt: TGCAGTGCTAGGGATCCTAACAGGTTTAACACTGAAGCTTTCTTT
v_call: TRBV20-1
d_call: NA
clone_size: few
j_call: TRBJ1-1

cdr3_aa: CSARVISGRAVHEQYF
cdr3_nt: TGCAGTGCTCGGGTTATTAGCGGGAGGGCCGTCCACGAGCAGTACTTC
v_call: TRBV20-1
d_call: TRBD2
clone_size: few
j_call: TRBJ2-7

cdr3_aa: CAISGTGMRAEAFF
cdr3_nt: TGTGCCATCAGTGGGACAGGGATGAGGGCTGAAGCTTTCTTT
v_call: TRBV10-3
d_call: TRBD1
clone_size: NA
j_call: TRBJ1-1

cdr3_aa: CSAGVRNSPLHF
cdr3_nt: TGCAGTGCAGGGGTGCGGAATTCACCCCTCCACTTT
v_call: TRBV20-1
d_call: NA
clone_size: NA
j_call: TRBJ1-6

cdr3_aa: CAWSTVRDEQFF
cdr3_nt: TGTGCCTGGAGTACCGTAAGGGATGAGCAGTTCTTC
v_call: TRBV30
d_call: NA
clone_size: NA
j_call: TRBJ2-1

cdr3_aa: CASSDRSGQSITEAFF
cdr3_nt: TGTGCCAGCAGTGACCGATCCGGACAGTCGATCACTGAAGCTTTCTTT
v_call: TRBV6-2/TRBV6-3
d_call: NA
clone_size: NA
j_call: TRBJ1-1

cdr3_aa: CASSVASAPYEQYF
cdr3_nt: TGTGCCAGCAGCGTAGCCTCGGCCCCCTACGAGCAGTACTTC
v_call: TRBV9
d_call: NA
clone_size: NA
j_call: TRBJ2-7

cdr3_aa: CASSWPSISYEQYF
cdr3_nt: TGTGCCAGCAGCTGGCCATCCATCTCCTACGAGCAGTACTTC
v_call: TRBV5-6
d_call: NA
clone_size: NA
j_call: TRBJ2-7

cdr3_aa: CASSLAHGNEQFF
cdr3_nt: TGTGCCAGCAGCCTCGCCCATGGCAATGAGCAGTTCTTC
v_call: TRBV7-3
d_call: NA
clone_size: few
j_call: TRBJ2-1

cdr3_aa: CASTPGQGAYEQYF
cdr3_nt: TGTGCCAGCACCCCGGGACAGGGGGCGTACGAGCAGTACTTC
v_call: TRBV6-2/TRBV6-3
d_call: TRBD1
clone_size: NA
j_call: TRBJ2-7

cdr3_aa: CASSLVQNQETQYF
cdr3_nt: TGTGCCAGCAGCTTAGTTCAGAACCAAGAGACCCAGTACTTC
v_call: TRBV7-6
d_call: NA
clone_size: NA
j_call: TRBJ2-5

cdr3_aa: CASSLGPGPETQYF
cdr3_nt: TGCGCCAGCAGCTTGGGGCCGGGCCCGGAGACCCAGTACTTC
v_call: TRBV5-1
d_call: NA
clone_size: NA
j_call: TRBJ2-5

cdr3_aa: CASSLRSLGSSYNEQFF
cdr3_nt: TGTGCCAGCAGTTTACGTTCTCTAGGGAGCTCCTACAATGAGCAGTTCTTC
v_call: TRBV27
d_call: NA
clone_size: few
j_call: TRBJ2-1

cdr3_aa: CASSQAGAGNTIYF
cdr3_nt: TGTGCCAGCAGCCAAGCAGGGGCTGGAAACACCATATATTTT
v_call: TRBV4-2
d_call: NA
clone_size: NA
j_call: TRBJ1-3

cdr3_aa: CSPSGEKLFF
cdr3_nt: TGCAGTCCCAGCGGTGAAAAACTGTTTTTT
v_call: TRBV20-1
d_call: NA
clone_size: NA
j_call: TRBJ1-4

cdr3_aa: CASSFIGSGRAQETQYF
cdr3_nt: TGTGCCAGCAGTTTCATTGGTAGCGGGAGGGCCCAAGAGACCCAGTACTTC
v_call: TRBV28
d_call: TRBD2
clone_size: NA
j_call: TRBJ2-5

cdr3_aa: CATSDTTGVVYGYTF
cdr3_nt: TGTGCCACCAGTGATACAACAGGGGTTGTCTATGGCTACACCTTC
v_call: TRBV24-1
d_call: TRBD1
clone_size: medium-sized
j_call: TRBJ1-2

cdr3_aa: CSASNRDYNEQFF
cdr3_nt: TGCAGTGCTAGCAACAGGGACTACAATGAGCAGTTCTTC
v_call: TRBV20-1
d_call: NA
clone_size: NA
j_call: TRBJ2-1

cdr3_aa: CASSQGTGEVNEQYF
cdr3_nt: TGTGCCAGCAGCCAAGGGACAGGGGAGGTAAACGAGCAGTACTTC
v_call: TRBV4-2
d_call: TRBD1
clone_size: NA
j_call: TRBJ2-7

cdr3_aa: CASRPSGSSYNEQFF
cdr3_nt: TGTGCCAGCAGGCCTAGCGGGAGCAGCTACAATGAGCAGTTCTTC
v_call: TRBV6-2/TRBV6-3
d_call: TRBD2
clone_size: NA
j_call: TRBJ2-1

cdr3_aa: CASSTPGLAHEQYF
cdr3_nt: TGTGCCAGCAGCACACCGGGACTAGCTCACGAGCAGTACTTC
v_call: TRBV6-1
d_call: TRBD2
clone_size: NA
j_call: TRBJ2-7